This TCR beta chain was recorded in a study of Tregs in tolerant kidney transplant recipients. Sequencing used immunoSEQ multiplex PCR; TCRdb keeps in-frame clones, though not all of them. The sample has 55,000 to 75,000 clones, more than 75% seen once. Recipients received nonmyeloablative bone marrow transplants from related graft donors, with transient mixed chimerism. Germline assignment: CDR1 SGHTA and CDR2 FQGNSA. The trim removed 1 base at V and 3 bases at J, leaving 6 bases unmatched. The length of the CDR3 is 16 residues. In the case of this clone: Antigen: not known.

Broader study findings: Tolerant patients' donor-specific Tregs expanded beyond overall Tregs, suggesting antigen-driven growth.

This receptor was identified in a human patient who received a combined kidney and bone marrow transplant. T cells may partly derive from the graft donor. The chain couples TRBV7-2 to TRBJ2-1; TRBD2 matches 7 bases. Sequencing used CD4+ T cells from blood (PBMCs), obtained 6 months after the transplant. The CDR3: CASSLVAGVVYNEQFF. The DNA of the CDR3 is TGTGCCAGCAGCTTAGTGGCGGGAGTCGTCTACAATGAGCAGTTCTTC.